These T cell receptor beta chains were read from a single sample in a study of blood T cell repertoires in COVID-19. The data were produced by immunoSEQ multiplex PCR, yet TCRdb's version contains in-frame clones alone and is incomplete. Of 150,000 or so clones in the sample, around four fifths were seen once. Material for sequencing was peripheral blood. These receptors were collected from a woman aged 60-75 years with acute or convalescent COVID-19. The CDR3 runs from the conserved cysteine through the conserved F or W. A D gene is named only where the DNA matches it firmly. Not every row has a clone size; where given, it reads once, few, many or a size class.

TRBD2 TRBJ2-7 NA TRBV5-1 TGCGCCAGCAGCTTAACTAGCGGGGGGGGCCCCTCCTCCTACGAGCAGTACTTC CASSLTSGGGPSSYEQYF
TRBD1 TRBJ1-1 NA TRBV9 TGTGCCAGCAGCGTAGTCGGACAGGGGGGGACTGAAGCTTTCTTT CASSVVGQGGTEAFF
TRBD1 TRBJ1-1 NA TRBV5-1 TGCGCCAGCAGCTTGGGGGGACAGTGGAACACTGAAGCTTTCTTT CASSLGGQWNTEAFF
TRBD1 TRBJ2-2 once TRBV7-2 TGTGCCAGCAGCTTAGAGGACAGGGTCCGAACCGGGGAGCTGTTTTTT CASSLEDRVRTGELFF
TRBD1 TRBJ2-5 NA TRBV7-9 TGTGCCAGCAGCTTAGCTGCCGGGACAGGTGGCCAAGAGACCCAGTACTTC CASSLAAGTGGQETQYF
TRBD1 TRBJ2-5 NA TRBV12-3/TRBV12-4 TGTGCCAGCAGTTATGAGGGGGCGGAGACCCAGTACTTC CASSYEGAETQYF
NA TRBJ2-2 NA TRBV19 TGTGCCAGTAGGAGGGGGTACCCGGGGACCGGGGAGCTGTTTTTT CASRRGYPGTGELFF
NA TRBJ1-5 NA TRBV9 TGTGCCAGCAGCGTTGTCGATCAGCCCCAGCATTTT CASSVVDQPQHF
NA TRBJ2-1 NA TRBV12-3/TRBV12-4 TGTGCCAGCAGTTCAACTCCTGAGCAGTTCTTC CASSSTPEQFF
NA TRBJ1-2 NA TRBV11-2 TGTGCCAGCAGCTCGCAGGGCCTTAATGGCTACACCTTC CASSSQGLNGYTF
TRBD2 TRBJ2-1 NA TRBV12-5 TGTGCTAGTGGTCTGACTAGCGGGGGGACCAATGAGCAGTTCTTC CASGLTSGGTNEQFF
TRBD1 TRBJ1-1 NA TRBV5-4 TGTGCCAGCAGCCAACTAGGGACAGGGGACACTGAAGCTTTCTTT CASSQLGTGDTEAFF
NA TRBJ1-2 NA TRBV9 TGTGCCAGCAATTCTGGTCTGCAGGGAAAGGCTAACTATGGCTACACCTTC CASNSGLQGKANYGYTF
NA TRBJ2-7 NA TRBV19 TGTGCCAGTAGGTCCCTAGACTCGGCCTACGAGCAGTACTTC CASRSLDSAYEQYF
NA TRBJ2-6 NA TRBV5-4 TGTGCCGCCTCCTTGGCCGGGGCCAACGTCCTGACTTTC CAASLAGANVLTF
NA TRBJ2-7 NA TRBV3-1/TRBV3-2 TGTGCCAGCAGCCAAGCGGCCTCGCCGAGGGAGCAGTACTTC CASSQAASPREQYF
TRBD1 TRBJ2-2 NA TRBV5-1 TGCGCCAGCAGCTTAACGGGACAGCCGAACACCGGGGAGCTGTTTTTT CASSLTGQPNTGELFF